The table lists the clone carrying this T cell receptor beta chain with a count of one. Generated by immunoSEQ multiplex PCR, the TCRdb table keeps only in-frame clones and is missing some. The table lists 50,000 or so clones, about 88% of them singletons. These data belong to a study of radiotherapy plus CTLA-4 blockade in lung cancer. The ends lost 10 bases at V and 7 bases at J; junction bases unmatched: 6. The CDR3 has 13 residues. The germline V gene encodes CDR1 MNHNS and CDR2 SASEGT. The rearrangement links TRBV6-1 to TRBJ1-6; TRBD1 agrees at 8 bases. This TCR was sampled from a human donor with non-small cell lung cancer whose response to radiotherapy plus ipilimumab could not be evaluated. This specimen was peripheral blood, taken from a patient treated with radiotherapy plus ipilimumab. The CDR3 is CAIMDRANSPLHF. As DNA, the CDR3 is TGTGCCATTATGGACAGGGCAAATTCACCCCTCCACTTT.